This T cell receptor beta chain was profiled in a study of T-cell memory formation after mild COVID-19. In the study overall: In these data, TCR clusters were largely donor specific.

Only a few counts were recorded for this clonotype. Antigen specificity is unknown. Using constant-segment primers, 5'RACE produced TCR alpha and TCR beta cDNA libraries carrying sample barcodes and UMIs. TCRdb itself ran the 5' RACE reads through MiXCR, one entry per CDR3 protein. The table records roughly 220,000 distinct CDR3 sequences, 9.5% of them present only once. Overall study results and limits: A balance of CD4 and CD8 characterized clones contracting day 15 to 85, whereas later expanders leaned CD4+. Within pre-infection memory, some responding clones were found, suggesting cross-reactive memory joined.

The V gene lost 0 bases and the J gene lost 8 bases, with 11 bases spanning the gap. The length of the CDR3 is 13 residues. CDR1 and CDR2 (germline): SGHNT, YYREEE (reference sequence). Sequencing input: PBMCs or a T cell subset sorted from them (not recorded which). The TCR was taken from a man between 18 and 35 years old who had mild COVID-19 (a few samples of this study predate the infection). Cell type and time point are not known. This chain uses TRBV5-4 with TRBJ1-2; no clear D gene. CDR3 protein: CASSLAADRGYTF. The CDR3 DNA sequence: TGTGCCAGCAGCTTGGCGGCCGATCGGGGCTACACCTTC. Full variable domain (missing parts from reference TRBV5-4 and TRBJ1-2): ETGVTQSPTHLIKTRGQQVTLRCSSQSGHNTVSWYQQALGQGPQFIFQYYREEENGRGNFPPRFSGLQFPNYSSELNVNALELDDSALYLCASSLAADRGYTFGSGTRLTVV.